This T cell receptor beta chain was sequenced in a study of STAT5B mutations in CD4+ large granular lymphocyte leukemia. Overall study results and limits: Main leukemic clonotypes were patient-specific, but roughly 25% appeared at low frequency elsewhere.

The CDR3 is 16 residues long. Germline V CDR1 and CDR2: MNHNY, SVGAGI (reference sequence). Trimming removed 4 bases at V and 3 bases at J, with 16 bases between. Authors' analysis steps: The detection floor for productive clonotype frequency was 2.59 x 10-5. Only in-frame clones appear in the TCRdb table, and some are missing; sequencing was by immunoSEQ multiplex PCR. V, J and clone size derive from that table, while D and trimming were established from the DNA sequence. This table holds about 24,000 clones, 72% found once. This clone appeared once. The antigen is undetermined. Healthy controls were blood donor buffy coats.

The clonotype comes from a human donor in good health. Sequences were obtained from CD4+ T cells from blood buffy coats. The chain recombines TRBV6-6 with TRBJ2-1; D might be TRBD1 (5 bases). This CDR3 is CASSSYRTSSYNEQFF. As DNA, the CDR3 is TGTGCCAGCAGTTCCTACCGGACATCAAGCTACAATGAGCAGTTCTTC.